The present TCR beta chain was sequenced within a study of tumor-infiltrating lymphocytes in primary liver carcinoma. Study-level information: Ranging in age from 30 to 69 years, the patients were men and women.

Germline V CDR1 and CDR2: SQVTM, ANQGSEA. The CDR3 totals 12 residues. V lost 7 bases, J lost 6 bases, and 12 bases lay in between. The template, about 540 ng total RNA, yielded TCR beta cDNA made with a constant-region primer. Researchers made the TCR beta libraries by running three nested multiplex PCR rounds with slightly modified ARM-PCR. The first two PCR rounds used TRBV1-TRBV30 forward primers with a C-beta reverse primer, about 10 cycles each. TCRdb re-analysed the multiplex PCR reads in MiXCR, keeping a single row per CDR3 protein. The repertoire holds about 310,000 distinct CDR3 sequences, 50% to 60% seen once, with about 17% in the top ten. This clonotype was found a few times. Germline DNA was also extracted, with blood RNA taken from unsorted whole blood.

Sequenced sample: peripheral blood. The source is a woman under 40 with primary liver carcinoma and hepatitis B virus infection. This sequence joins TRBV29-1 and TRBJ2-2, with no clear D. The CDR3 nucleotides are TGCAGCGCCTTTCATGGGTCCGGGGAGCTGTTTTTT. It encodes CSAFHGSGELFF.